These T cell receptor beta chains were read from a single sample in a study of Graves' ophthalmopathy and Graves' hyperthyroidism. TCRdb reanalysed the multiplex PCR reads using MiXCR and keeps one entry per CDR3 protein. The data show 500,000 to 700,000 distinct CDR3 sequences, with 22% seen just once and roughly 6.9% held by the top ten. Sequenced: peripheral blood. These receptor sequences come from a woman younger than 30 with stable Graves' hyperthyroidism. Some clones in this sample may be carry-over from other donors' samples. Each CDR3 is given with its conserved first and last residue. Fields, in order: D gene, J gene, clone size, V gene, CDR3 protein, CDR3 DNA. The D gene is left open where the match is weak. The size field is filled for only some rows; it gives once, few, many or a size class.

D: TRBD2; J: TRBJ2-2; size: few; V: TRBV6-5; CDR3: CASSYLAGNTGELFF; DNA: TGTGCCAGCAGTTACCTAGCGGGGAACACCGGGGAGCTGTTTTTT
D: -; J: TRBJ2-3; size: few; V: TRBV27; CDR3: CASSLFVGADTQYF; DNA: TGTGCCAGCAGTTTATTCGTGGGGGCAGATACGCAGTATTTT
D: -; J: TRBJ2-7; size: many; V: TRBV28; CDR3: CASSLDYSQLSYEQYF; DNA: TGTGCCAGCAGTTTAGACTACAGCCAACTCTCCTACGAGCAGTACTTC
D: TRBD1; J: TRBJ2-7; size: -; V: TRBV11-2; CDR3: CASSLFRDSGSYEQYF; DNA: TGTGCCAGCAGCCTATTTCGGGACAGTGGCTCCTACGAGCAGTACTTC
D: TRBD1; J: TRBJ2-7; size: -; V: TRBV6-1; CDR3: CASTATGAVSYEQYF; DNA: TGTGCCAGCACCGCGACAGGGGCCGTCTCCTACGAGCAGTACTTC
D: TRBD2; J: TRBJ2-7; size: -; V: TRBV10-3; CDR3: CAISARTSGGYEQYF; DNA: TGTGCCATCAGTGCCCGGACTAGCGGGGGCTACGAGCAGTACTTC
D: TRBD2; J: TRBJ2-5; size: -; V: TRBV7-2; CDR3: CASSAGRLETQYF; DNA: TGTGCCAGCAGCGCCGGGAGGTTGGAGACCCAGTACTTC
D: TRBD1; J: TRBJ2-7; size: many; V: TRBV30; CDR3: CAWAKGAEGDEQYF; DNA: TGTGCCTGGGCCAAGGGGGCAGAAGGCGACGAGCAGTACTTC
D: -; J: TRBJ1-2; size: few; V: TRBV18; CDR3: CASSPQEINYGYTF; DNA: TGTGCCAGCTCACCACAAGAGATTAACTATGGCTACACCTTC
D: -; J: TRBJ1-1; size: -; V: TRBV15; CDR3: CATSRGGSTEAFF; DNA: TGTGCCACCAGCAGAGGGGGTTCGACCGAGGCTTTCTTT
D: -; J: TRBJ1-2; size: few; V: TRBV27; CDR3: CASRGAGLRGGSGYTF; DNA: TGTGCCAGCAGGGGAGCCGGGCTCCGCGGGGGCAGTGGCTACACCTTC
D: -; J: TRBJ2-2; size: once; V: TRBV12-3/TRBV12-4; CDR3: CASSFRRKELFF; DNA: TGTGCCAGCAGTTTCCGGAGGAAGGAGCTGTTTTTT
D: TRBD1; J: TRBJ1-5; size: -; V: TRBV2; CDR3: CASSVLTGRGEQPQHF; DNA: TGTGCCAGCAGCGTCTTGACAGGGAGAGGGGAACAGCCCCAGCATTTT
D: -; J: TRBJ1-2; size: many; V: TRBV6-1; CDR3: CASSPLQGIVTF; DNA: TGTGCCAGCAGCCCGCTCCAGGGGATCGTCACCTTC
D: -; J: TRBJ1-5; size: -; V: TRBV6-1; CDR3: CASSDRQPQHF; DNA: TGTGCCAGCAGTGACCGTCAGCCCCAGCATTTT
D: -; J: TRBJ2-2; size: many; V: TRBV5-1; CDR3: CASSYFRNTGELFF; DNA: TGCGCCAGCAGCTACTTCCGGAACACCGGGGAGCTGTTTTTT
D: TRBD1; J: TRBJ1-1; size: many; V: TRBV10-3; CDR3: CAIGTDTEAFF; DNA: TGTGCCATCGGGACAGACACTGAAGCTTTCTTT
D: -; J: TRBJ2-7; size: -; V: TRBV7-8; CDR3: CASSFGSGLPAYEQYF; DNA: -
D: -; J: TRBJ1-6; size: many; V: TRBV20-1; CDR3: CSARTDPSNSPLHF; DNA: TGCAGTGCTAGAACCGACCCCTCCAATTCACCCCTCCACTTT
D: -; J: TRBJ2-4; size: many; V: TRBV28; CDR3: CASQRLAKNIKYF; DNA: TGTGCCAGCCAAAGATTAGCCAAAAACATTAAGTACTTC
D: TRBD1; J: TRBJ1-2; size: -; V: TRBV30; CDR3: CAWSSTGARGYTF; DNA: TGTGCCTGGAGTTCGACAGGGGCTCGGGGCTACACCTTC
D: TRBD1; J: TRBJ1-6; size: -; V: TRBV20-1; CDR3: CSAGTARGPLHF; DNA: TGCAGTGCCGGGACAGCCCGTGGTCCCCTCCACTTT
D: -; J: TRBJ2-5; size: many; V: TRBV30; CDR3: CAWRMEETQYF; DNA: TGTGCCTGGAGGATGGAAGAGACCCAGTACTTC
D: -; J: TRBJ1-2; size: -; V: TRBV12-3/TRBV12-4; CDR3: CASRDSWRGGYYGYTF; DNA: TGTGCCAGCAGAGATTCGTGGCGGGGCGGATATTATGGCTACACCTTC
D: TRBD1; J: TRBJ1-2; size: many; V: TRBV29-1; CDR3: CSVIAGQGAGYYGYTF; DNA: TGCAGCGTTATTGCGGGACAGGGGGCAGGCTACTATGGCTACACCTTC
D: -; J: TRBJ1-6; size: few; V: TRBV20-1; CDR3: CSARDLISRGGSSYNSPLHF; DNA: TGCAGTGCTAGAGATCTTATTTCCCGGGGGGGAAGCTCCTATAATTCACCCCTCCACTTT
D: -; J: TRBJ1-1; size: few; V: TRBV6-1; CDR3: CASSEARFGLQGFF; DNA: TGTGCCAGCAGTGAAGCGAGGTTCGGCCTTCAGGGCTTCTTT
D: TRBD2; J: TRBJ2-5; size: many; V: TRBV20-1; CDR3: CSAGAGTSGGTQYF; DNA: TGCAGTGCTGGAGCCGGGACTAGCGGGGGGACCCAGTACTTC
D: TRBD1; J: TRBJ1-1; size: many; V: TRBV19; CDR3: CASSIETTGMNTEAFF; DNA: TGTGCCAGTAGTATAGAGACGACAGGGATGAACACTGAAGCTTTCTTT
D: -; J: TRBJ2-7; size: few; V: TRBV4-1; CDR3: CASSQEPPPSYEQYF; DNA: TGCGCCAGCAGCCAAGAGCCTCCTCCATCCTACGAGCAGTACTTC
D: TRBD1; J: TRBJ2-7; size: -; V: TRBV20-1; CDR3: CSASGQVEQYF; DNA: TGCAGTGCTTCTGGACAGGTCGAGCAGTACTTC
D: TRBD1; J: TRBJ1-2; size: -; V: TRBV6-5; CDR3: CASSYGTGPLWGYTF; DNA: TGTGCCAGCAGTTACGGGACAGGGCCACTTTGGGGCTACACCTTC
D: -; J: TRBJ2-2; size: -; V: TRBV28; CDR3: CAISSWGSGELFF; DNA: TGTGCCATTTCCTCGTGGGGGAGCGGGGAGCTGTTTTTT
D: -; J: TRBJ1-1; size: -; V: TRBV11-2; CDR3: CASSPANGAEAFF; DNA: TGTGCCAGCAGCCCGGCGAACGGCGCTGAAGCTTTCTTT
D: -; J: TRBJ1-5; size: many; V: TRBV12-3/TRBV12-4; CDR3: CASSPSGGSLNQPQHF; DNA: TGTGCCAGCAGCCCCTCGGGTGGCAGTTTAAATCAGCCCCAGCATTTT
D: TRBD1; J: TRBJ1-1; size: many; V: TRBV30; CDR3: CAWEDRVGTEAFF; DNA: TGTGCCTGGGAAGACAGGGTAGGCACTGAAGCTTTCTTT
D: TRBD1; J: TRBJ2-5; size: -; V: TRBV7-9; CDR3: CASSSLGQGRETQYF; DNA: TGTGCCAGCAGCTCCCTAGGACAGGGTAGAGAGACCCAGTACTTC
D: -; J: TRBJ1-2; size: once; V: TRBV15; CDR3: CATSRAPGPYGYTF; DNA: TGTGCCACCAGCAGAGCACCAGGGCCCTATGGCTACACCTTC
D: -; J: TRBJ2-7; size: many; V: TRBV6-5; CDR3: CASSSWLDSYEQYF; DNA: TGTGCCAGCTCTTCGTGGCTAGACTCCTACGAGCAGTACTTC
D: -; J: TRBJ1-5; size: many; V: TRBV7-9; CDR3: CASSRGASQPQHF; DNA: TGTGCCAGCAGCCGAGGGGCGAGTCAGCCCCAGCATTTT
D: -; J: TRBJ2-5; size: -; V: TRBV14; CDR3: CASSQVGRNQETQYF; DNA: TGTGCCAGCAGCCAAGTCGGGAGAAATCAAGAGACCCAGTACTTC
D: -; J: TRBJ1-1; size: -; V: TRBV30; CDR3: CAWSVGAARAFF; DNA: TGTGCCTGGAGTGTCGGGGCAGCCAGAGCTTTCTTT
D: TRBD2; J: TRBJ2-2; size: -; V: TRBV12-3/TRBV12-4; CDR3: CASTSSGGTGELFF; DNA: TGTGCCAGCACCTCATCGGGGGGAACCGGGGAGCTGTTTTTT
D: -; J: TRBJ1-1; size: -; V: TRBV24-1; CDR3: CATSDWTNTEAFF; DNA: TGTGCCACCAGTGATTGGACGAACACTGAAGCTTTCTTT
D: TRBD1; J: TRBJ2-7; size: many; V: TRBV6-5; CDR3: CASADRGVRYEQYF; DNA: TGTGCCAGCGCGGACAGGGGCGTAAGATACGAGCAGTACTTC
D: -; J: TRBJ2-7; size: many; V: TRBV5-1; CDR3: CARRGKGDPTYYEQYF; DNA: TGCGCCAGACGGGGTAAGGGCGACCCAACTTACTACGAGCAGTACTTC
D: -; J: TRBJ1-5; size: -; V: TRBV19; CDR3: CASSPERFGQPQHF; DNA: TGTGCCAGTAGCCCCGAGCGGTTCGGTCAGCCCCAGCATTTT
D: -; J: TRBJ1-5; size: few; V: TRBV30; CDR3: CAWCTGNNQPQHF; DNA: TGTGCCTGGTGCACGGGGAACAATCAGCCCCAGCATTTT
D: TRBD1; J: TRBJ1-1; size: many; V: TRBV10-3; CDR3: CAISESGGVNTEAFF; DNA: TGTGCCATCAGTGAGTCAGGGGGCGTGAACACTGAAGCTTTCTTT
D: -; J: TRBJ1-2; size: -; V: TRBV19; CDR3: CATRHYSKFRDYGYTF; DNA: TGTGCCACTCGACACTACTCCAAATTTAGGGACTATGGCTACACCTTC